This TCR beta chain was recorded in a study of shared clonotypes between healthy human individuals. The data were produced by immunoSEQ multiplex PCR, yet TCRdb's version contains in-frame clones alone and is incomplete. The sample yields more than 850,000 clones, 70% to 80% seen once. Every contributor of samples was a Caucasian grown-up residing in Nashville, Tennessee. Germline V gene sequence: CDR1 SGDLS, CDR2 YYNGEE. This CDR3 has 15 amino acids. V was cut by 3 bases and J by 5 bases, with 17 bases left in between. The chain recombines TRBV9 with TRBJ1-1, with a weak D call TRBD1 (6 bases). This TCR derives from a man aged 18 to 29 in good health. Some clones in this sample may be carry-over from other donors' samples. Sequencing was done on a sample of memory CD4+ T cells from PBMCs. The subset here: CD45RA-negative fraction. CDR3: CASSEDRLLQTEAFF. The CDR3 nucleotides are TGTGCCAGCAGCGAGGACAGACTACTTCAAACTGAAGCTTTCTTT.